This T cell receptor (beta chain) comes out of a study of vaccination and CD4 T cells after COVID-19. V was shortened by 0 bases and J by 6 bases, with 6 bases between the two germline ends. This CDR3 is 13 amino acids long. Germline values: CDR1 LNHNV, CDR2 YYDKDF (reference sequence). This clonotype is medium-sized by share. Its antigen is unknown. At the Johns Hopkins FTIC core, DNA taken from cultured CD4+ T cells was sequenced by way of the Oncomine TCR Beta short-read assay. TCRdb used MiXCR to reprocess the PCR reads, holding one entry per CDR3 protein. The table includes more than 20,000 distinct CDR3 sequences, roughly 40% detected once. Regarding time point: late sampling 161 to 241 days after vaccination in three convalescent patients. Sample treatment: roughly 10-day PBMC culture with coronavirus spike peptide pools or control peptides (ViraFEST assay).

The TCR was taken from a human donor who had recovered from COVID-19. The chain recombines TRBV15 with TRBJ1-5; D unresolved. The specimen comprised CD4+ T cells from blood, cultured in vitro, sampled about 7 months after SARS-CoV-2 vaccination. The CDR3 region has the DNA TGTGCCACCAGCAGAGATCCTGGTCAGCCCCAGCATTTT. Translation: CATSRDPGQPQHF.